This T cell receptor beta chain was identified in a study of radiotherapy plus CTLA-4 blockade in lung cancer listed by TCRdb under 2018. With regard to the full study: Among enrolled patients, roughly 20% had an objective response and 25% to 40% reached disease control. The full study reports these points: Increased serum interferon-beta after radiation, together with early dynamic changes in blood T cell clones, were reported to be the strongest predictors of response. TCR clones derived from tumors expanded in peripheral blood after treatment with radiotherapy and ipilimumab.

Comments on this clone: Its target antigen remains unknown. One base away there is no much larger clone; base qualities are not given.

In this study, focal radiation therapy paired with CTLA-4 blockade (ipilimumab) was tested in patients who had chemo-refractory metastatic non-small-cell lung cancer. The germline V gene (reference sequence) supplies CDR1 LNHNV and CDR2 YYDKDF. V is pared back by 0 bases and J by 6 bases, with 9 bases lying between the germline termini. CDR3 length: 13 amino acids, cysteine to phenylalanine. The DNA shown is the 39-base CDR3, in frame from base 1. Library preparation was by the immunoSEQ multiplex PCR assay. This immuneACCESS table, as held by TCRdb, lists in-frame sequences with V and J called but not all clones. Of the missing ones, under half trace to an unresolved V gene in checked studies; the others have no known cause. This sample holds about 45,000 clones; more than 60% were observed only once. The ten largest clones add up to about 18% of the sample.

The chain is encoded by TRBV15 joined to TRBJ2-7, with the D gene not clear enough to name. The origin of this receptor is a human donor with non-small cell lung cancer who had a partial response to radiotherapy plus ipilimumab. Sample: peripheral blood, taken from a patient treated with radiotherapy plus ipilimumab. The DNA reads TGTGCCACCAGCAGAGATCTATTCCCCGAGCAGTACTTC. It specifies CATSRDLFPEQYF.